This TCR beta chain derives from a study of cytomegalovirus exposure and HLA in healthy donors. Study results and limitations: In an earlier analysis, most TCR beta V segments were productive about 87% or about 30% of the time. Clonal expansion, a later analysis showed, was greater in HLA-associated TCR beta chains than in equally common others. Analyses of presence/absence relied on an assumption of roughly uniform sequencing depth across donors. 87-base-pair reads could not separate some V segments, including TRBV6-2 and TRBV6-3.

Per the germline V gene, CDR1 is SGHNT and CDR2 is YYREEE (reference sequence). This CDR3 region has 13 residues. V dropped 4 bases and J dropped 3 bases, with 11 bases sitting between them. This clone was detected once. No antigen is known for it. Primers for the PCR totalled 60 Vbeta and 13 Jbeta. Sequencing used immunoSEQ multiplex PCR; TCRdb keeps in-frame clones, though not all of them. Of around 120,000 clones listed, more than 70% were seen once; the top ten hold approximately 0.97%. The receptor comes from a human donor in good health. Input material: PBMCs. The V and J genes are TRBV5-4 and TRBJ2-7, with D hard to call. CDR3 nucleotides: TGTGCCAGCAGCCCAGGTAGTAGCTACGAGCAGTACTTC. Its protein is CASSPGSSYEQYF.